The rows below give T cell receptor beta chains drawn from one sample of a study of blood T cell repertoires in COVID-19. Repertoires were generated with immunoSEQ multiplex PCR, while TCRdb's copy carries only in-frame clones and drops some. The profile covers about 270,000 clones, with about 87% appearing a single time and approximately 4% taken by the ten largest. Input material: PBMCs or T cells enriched from blood (not recorded which). The receptors stem from a woman in her thirties with acute COVID-19. CDR3s include the opening cysteine and the closing phenylalanine or tryptophan. The D gene is left open where the match is weak.

TRBV28,TRBJ2-7,NA,CASLGSSYEQYF,TGTGCCAGTCTAGGTAGCTCCTACGAGCAGTACTTC
TRBV2,TRBJ1-2,NA,CASRDGTYYGYTF,TGTGCCAGCAGGGACGGGACATACTATGGCTACACCTTC
TRBV9,TRBJ2-2,NA,CASSVVSDSNTGELFF,TGTGCCAGCAGCGTAGTGAGCGACTCGAACACCGGGGAGCTGTTTTTT
TRBV5-8,TRBJ2-3,TRBD2,CASSHGFAGGADTQYF,TGTGCCAGCAGCCACGGGTTCGCGGGAGGGGCAGATACGCAGTATTTT
TRBV5-1,TRBJ1-3,TRBD1,CASSWDSSSGNTIYF,TGCGCCAGCAGCTGGGACAGCAGCTCTGGAAACACCATATATTTT
TRBV2,TRBJ1-4,TRBD1,CASSGTGYGKLFF,TGTGCCAGCAGTGGGACAGGGTATGGAAAACTGTTTTTT
TRBV2,TRBJ1-1,NA,CASSEGGEGNTEAFF,TGTGCCAGCAGTGAAGGGGGGGAAGGAAACACTGAAGCTTTCTTT
TRBV28,TRBJ2-7,NA,CASSLADGLGLDTYEQYF,TGTGCCAGCAGCTTAGCCGACGGGTTGGGTTTAGATACCTACGAGCAGTACTTC
TRBV7-3,TRBJ2-2,TRBD1,CASSLQGDGTGELFF,TGTGCCAGCAGCCTACAGGGGGATGGTACCGGGGAGCTGTTTTTT
TRBV19,TRBJ2-3,NA,CASSIQGRGTQYF,TGTGCCAGTAGTATCCAGGGTAGGGGTACGCAGTATTTT
TRBV2,TRBJ1-4,TRBD1,CASAGQGGEKLFF,TGTGCCAGCGCCGGACAGGGCGGTGAAAAACTGTTTTTT
TRBV14,TRBJ2-7,NA,CASSPGPREQYF,TGTGCCAGCAGCCCAGGGCCTAGGGAGCAGTACTTC